This T cell receptor (beta chain) came from a study of shared clonotypes between healthy human individuals. Looking at the study overall: There were three CD4 naive, three CD4 memory, two CD8 naive and one CD8 memory plates per donor.

Germline assignment: CDR1 SGHTA and CDR2 FQGNSA. The CDR3 has 14 residues. V lost 5 bases, J lost 5 bases, and 16 bases lay in between. Terminally differentiated effector memory CD45RA+ cells were excluded by CCR7 positive selection of CD45RO-negative cells. Clones were sequenced by immunoSEQ multiplex PCR, and TCRdb holds only the in-frame ones, with some missing. The data show approximately 1.9 million clones, approximately 92% seen once. Specimen: naive CD8+ T cells from PBMCs. The receptor's source is a man younger than 30 in good health. Some clones in this sample may be carry-over from other donors' samples. This chain connects TRBV7-2 to TRBJ2-7, with D tentatively TRBD1 (6 bases). The CDR3 nucleotides read TGTGCCAGCAGCCTGGACAGCCCTTCTGACGAGCAGTACTTC. Its translation is CASSLDSPSDEQYF.